The 25 T cell receptor beta chains below were found in one sample sequenced in a study of technical replicates of blood from a handful of donors. The repertoire was sequenced with immunoSEQ multiplex PCR; TCRdb's copy has only in-frame clones and lacks some. The repertoire holds tens of thousands of clones, with 85% to 95% as singletons. Sequencing was done on a sample of T cells isolated from PBMCs. These receptors all come from a human donor in good health.

The CDR3 sequence: CASSQGRTEAFF. The CDR3 bases are TGTGCCAGCTCACAGGGTCGCACTGAAGCTTTCTTT. This chain links TRBV27 with TRBJ1-1; D is possibly TRBD1 (6 bases). There are 12 residues in the CDR3. V lost 8 bases, J lost 4 bases, and 11 bases lay in between. From germline, CDR1 is MNHEY and CDR2 SMNVEV (reference sequence).

The genes are TRBV4-1 and TRBJ1-2, with D perhaps TRBD1 (6 bases). This CDR3 spans 16 amino acids. The germline V and J ends were trimmed by 0 bases and 4 bases, with 15 bases remaining between them. Germline lookup yields CDR1 MGHRA and CDR2 YSYEKL. CDR3 amino acids: CASSQDRRGAIYGYTF. The CDR3 DNA is TGCGCCAGCAGCCAAGACAGGCGGGGGGCGATCTATGGCTACACCTTC.

The chain is built from TRBV6-5 and TRBJ1-1; 8 nucleotides match TRBD1. V lost 5 bases to trimming and J lost 6 bases; unmatched junction nucleotides: 8. This CDR3 has 14 residues. Germline V lookup: CDR1 MNHEY, CDR2 SVGAGI. The CDR3 here is CASSHRTGFAEAFF. In nucleotides, the CDR3 is TGTGCCAGCAGTCATAGGACAGGGTTCGCTGAAGCTTTCTTT.

The gene calls are TRBV27 and TRBJ2-7, with D perhaps TRBD2 (5 bases). Germline assignment: CDR1 MNHEY and CDR2 SMNVEV (reference sequence). The CDR3 is made up of 14 amino acids. V lost 0 bases, J lost 0 bases, and 6 bases lay in between. This CDR3 is CASSLSGSSYEQYF. The CDR3 DNA sequence: TGTGCCAGCAGTTTATCAGGGAGCTCCTACGAGCAGTACTTC.

The chain combines TRBV7-9 with TRBJ1-5; possibly TRBD1 for D (5 bases). The ends were cut back, 1 base at V and 0 bases at J, with 13 bases in the middle. Germline lookup yields CDR1 SEHNR and CDR2 FQNEAQ (reference sequence). The CDR3 runs 17 residues. CDR3 residues: CASSLDRQGNSNQPQHF. CDR3 sequence (DNA): TGTGCCAGCAGCTTAGATAGGCAGGGCAATAGCAATCAGCCCCAGCATTTT.

The rearrangement links TRBV20-1 to TRBJ2-7; D not resolved. The CDR3 loop spans 11 amino acids. Germline CDR1 reads DFQATT; CDR2 reads SNEGSKA (reference sequence). V lost 2 bases to trimming and J lost 4 bases, with 6 bases between them. CDR3 sequence: CSARSPYEQYF. CDR3 nucleotide sequence: TGCAGTGCTAGAAGCCCTTACGAGCAGTACTTC.

The rearrangement joins TRBV5-1 to TRBJ1-5, with D perhaps TRBD1 (6 bases). Trimming stripped 4 bases from V and 1 base from J, with 12 bases between. CDR1 is SGHRS and CDR2 is YFSETQ in the germline V gene. The CDR3 runs 15 residues. CDR3 in DNA: TGCGCCAGCAGCGTTCAGGGGACCAGCAATCAGCCCCAGCATTTT. This sequence encodes CASSVQGTSNQPQHF.

The rearrangement links TRBV27 to TRBJ2-2; 7 nucleotides align to TRBD1. Per the germline V gene, CDR1 is MNHEY and CDR2 is SMNVEV (reference sequence). Germline trimming cut 5 bases from V and 2 bases from J; bases unmatched to any gene: 5. The CDR3 consists of 15 residues. In DNA, the CDR3 is TGTGCCAGCAGTCTAGGGACAGTCAACACCGGGGAGCTGTTTTTT. Protein product: CASSLGTVNTGELFF.

The genes are TRBV7-9 and TRBJ2-3; possible D gene TRBD2, 5 bases. The CDR3 is made up of 15 amino acids. Trimming took 1 base from V and 5 from J, leaving 13 bases between them. CDR1 SEHNR and CDR2 FQNEAQ come from the germline V gene (reference sequence). The CDR3 DNA reads as TGTGCCAGCAGCTTAGGAGGCTTTGGGAGAGATACGCAGTATTTT. It yields the protein CASSLGGFGRDTQYF. The variable domain in full, with the rest retrieved from reference TRBV7-9 and TRBJ2-3, is DTGVSQNPRHKITKRGQNVTFRCDPISEHNRLYWYRQTLGQGPEFLTYFQNEAQLEKSRLLSDRFSAERPKGSFSTLEIQRTEQGDSAMYLCASSLGGFGRDTQYFGPGTRLTVL.

The gene calls are TRBV2 and TRBJ1-5; D unclear. The germline gives CDR1 SNHLY, CDR2 FYNNEI. V was shortened by 7 bases and J by 0 bases, with 7 bases between the two germline ends. This CDR3 has 13 amino acids. The CDR3: CASIQDSNQPQHF. In DNA, the CDR3 is TGTGCCAGCATTCAGGATAGCAATCAGCCCCAGCATTTT.

V gene TRBV13 combines with J gene TRBJ2-7; 8 nucleotides line up with TRBD1. V shed 2 bases and J 0 bases; nucleotides not matched to a gene: 6. The CDR3 consists of 16 residues. The V gene's germline CDR1 is PRHDT and CDR2 FYEKMQ (reference sequence). CDR3 in amino acids: CASSLRGTGRSYEQYF. The CDR3 DNA sequence: TGTGCCAGCAGCTTACGCGGGACAGGCCGCTCCTACGAGCAGTACTTC.

The V and J genes are TRBV11-2 and TRBJ2-1; D gene uncertain. The CDR3 spans 11 residues. V lost 4 bases to trimming and J lost 5 bases, with 3 bases between them. Germline V gene lookup returns CDR1 SGHAT and CDR2 FQNNGV. In DNA form, the CDR3 reads TGTGCCAGCAGCTCAAACAATGAGCAGTTCTTC. It specifies CASSSNNEQFF.

The chain links TRBV30 to TRBJ2-2; 9 nucleotides agree with TRBD2. V dropped 4 bases and J dropped 6; count of bases not matched to a gene: 3. Germline CDR1 GTSNPN, CDR2 SVGIG (reference sequence). There are 13 residues in the CDR3. This chain's CDR3 is CAWNGLASGELFF. The CDR3 nucleotides read TGTGCCTGGAACGGACTAGCGTCCGGGGAGCTGTTTTTT.

V usage is TRBV5-1 and J usage is TRBJ2-5; 9 nucleotides agree with TRBD1. CDR1 is SGHRS and CDR2 is YFSETQ in the germline V gene. With V trimmed by 1 base and J by 5 bases, 0 bases remained unmatched. This CDR3 comprises 13 residues. CDR3 sequence reads: CASSLTGGETQYF. DNA for the CDR3: TGCGCCAGCAGCTTGACAGGGGGCGAGACCCAGTACTTC. The entire variable domain, with the rest obtained from reference TRBV5-1 and TRBJ2-5, is as follows: KAGVTQTPRYLIKTRGQQVTLSCSPISGHRSVSWYQQTPGQGLQFLFEYFSETQRNKGNFPGRFSGRQFSNSRSEMNVSTLELGDSALYLCASSLTGGETQYFGPGTRLLVL.

The genes are TRBV5-1 and TRBJ1-1; TRBD1 aligns across 7 bases. Germline V lookup: CDR1 SGHRS, CDR2 YFSETQ. CDR3 size: 15 residues. The ends lost 4 bases at V and 4 bases at J; junction bases unmatched: 10. The CDR3 reads CASSNRQGRITEAFF. In nucleotides, the CDR3 is TGCGCCAGCAGCAACCGACAGGGTCGGATCACTGAAGCTTTCTTT.

The J gene is TRBJ2-7, the V gene TRBV5-1; 7 bases match TRBD1. In germline, CDR1 is SGHRS, CDR2 YFSETQ. The CDR3 extends over 12 amino acids. The V gene end was trimmed by 1 base and the J gene end by 5 bases; junction bases not matched to a gene: 0. The CDR3 here is CASSLTGDEQYF. As DNA, the CDR3 is TGCGCCAGCAGCTTGACAGGGGACGAGCAGTACTTC.

The chain carries TRBV28 and TRBJ2-1; unclear D gene. Germline V gene sequence: CDR1 MDHEN, CDR2 SYDVKM. The CDR3 sequence is 13 residues long. Trimming pared 1 base from V and 3 bases from J, leaving 4 bases between. Here the CDR3 DNA reads TGTGCCAGCAGTTTATCAAACTACAATGAGCAGTTCTTC. Protein product: CASSLSNYNEQFF.

This clone has just one count. The chain couples TRBV2 to TRBJ2-5; 8 nucleotides align to TRBD1. This CDR3 is built from 12 residues. With 4 bases clipped from V and 5 bases from J, the junction kept 0 bases outside the gene matches. From germline, CDR1 is SNHLY and CDR2 FYNNEI. The CDR3: CASSGTGETQYF. For the CDR3, the DNA is TGTGCCAGCAGTGGGACAGGGGAGACCCAGTACTTC.

The chain carries TRBV11-3 and TRBJ2-2; perhaps TRBD1 as D (5 bases). V was trimmed by 4 bases and J by 4 bases, leaving 19 bases between them. There are 17 residues in the CDR3. Germline V lookup: CDR1 SGHNT, CDR2 YENEEA. As DNA, the CDR3 is TGTGCCAGCAGCTATATAAGGGGCCCTAAGGGCACCGGGGAGCTGTTTTTT. Translated, it gives CASSYIRGPKGTGELFF.

This sequence joins TRBV30 and TRBJ2-5, with 8 positions matching TRBD2. Germline V gene data show CDR1 as GTSNPN and CDR2 as SVGIG (reference sequence). The CDR3 is made up of 14 amino acids. The V segment lost 7 bases and the J segment 2 bases; nucleotides outside the gene matches: 9. CDR3 protein: CASTTSGSQETQYF. The CDR3 DNA sequence: TGTGCCTCCACAACTAGCGGATCACAAGAGACCCAGTACTTC.

The rearrangement joins TRBV10-1 to TRBJ1-1; TRBD1 matches at 7 bases. V shed 6 bases, J shed 1 base, and the junction held 5 bases outside the gene matches. CDR1 WNHNN and CDR2 SYGVQD come from the germline V gene (reference sequence). This CDR3 contains 14 residues. The CDR3 coding sequence is TGCGCCAGCAGCCAGGGACAGAGGAACACTGAAGCTTTCTTT. Translation: CASSQGQRNTEAFF.

V gene TRBV19 combines with J gene TRBJ1-2, with 8 bases identical to TRBD1. V was clipped by 5 bases and J by 5 bases; unmatched bases: 10. Germline CDR1 LNHDA, CDR2 SQIVND (reference sequence). The CDR3 is made up of 15 amino acids. The DNA of the CDR3 is TGTGCCAGTAGTGAACAAGCCGACAGGGGATATGGCTACACCTTC. As protein: CASSEQADRGYGYTF.

The J gene is TRBJ2-7, the V gene TRBV5-1, with D possibly matching TRBD1 (6 bases). This CDR3 region has 12 residues. The V gene's germline CDR1 is SGHRS and CDR2 YFSETQ. The germline V and J ends were trimmed by 0 bases and 6 bases, with 7 bases remaining between them. CDR3 in amino acids: CASSLVGGEQYF. CDR3 DNA sequence: TGCGCCAGCAGCTTGGTAGGGGGCGAGCAGTACTTC.

The chain uses TRBV2 and TRBJ1-2; 7 positions agree with TRBD1. Trimming cost V 8 bases and J 8 bases; bases outside gene matches: 11. The germline gives CDR1 SNHLY, CDR2 FYNNEI. The CDR3 has 13 amino acids. The CDR3 DNA sequence: TGTGCCAGCTTTCTTAACAGGGGAGACGGCTACACCTTC. Translating gives CASFLNRGDGYTF.

This chain joins TRBV6-5 and TRBJ2-7, with a weak D call TRBD2 (6 bases). The CDR3 is made up of 16 amino acids. Germline CDR1 MNHEY, CDR2 SVGAGI. Trimming took off 2 bases at V and 0 bases at J, with 14 bases between the two ends. The CDR3 spells CASSYHLAANSYEQYF. The CDR3 DNA is TGTGCCAGCAGTTACCATTTAGCGGCTAACTCCTACGAGCAGTACTTC.